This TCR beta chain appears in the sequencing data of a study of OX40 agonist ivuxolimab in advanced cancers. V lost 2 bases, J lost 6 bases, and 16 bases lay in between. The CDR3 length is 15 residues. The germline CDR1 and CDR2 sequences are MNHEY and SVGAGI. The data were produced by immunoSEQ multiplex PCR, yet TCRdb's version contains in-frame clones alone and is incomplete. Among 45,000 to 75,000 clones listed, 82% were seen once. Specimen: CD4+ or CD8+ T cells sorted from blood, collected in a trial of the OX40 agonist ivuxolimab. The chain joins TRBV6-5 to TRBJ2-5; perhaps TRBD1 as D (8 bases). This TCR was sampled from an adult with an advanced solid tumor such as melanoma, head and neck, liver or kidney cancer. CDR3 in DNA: TGTGCCAGCAGTTACACCGGACAGGGAGGGCAGACCCAGTACTTC. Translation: CASSYTGQGGQTQYF.